This T cell receptor (beta chain) comes out of a study of cytomegalovirus exposure and HLA in healthy donors. The length of the CDR3 is 15 residues. The V gene end was trimmed by 3 bases and the J gene end by 5 bases; junction bases not matched to a gene: 2. Per germline, CDR1 SGHVS and CDR2 FNYEAQ. Primers: 60 Vbeta forward and 13 Jbeta reverse. The protocol was immunoSEQ multiplex PCR, while the TCRdb copy is restricted to in-frame clones and leaves out a portion. This repertoire shows around 95,000 clones, 78% found once; its top ten account for approximately 4%. Remarks on this clone: What it recognizes is unknown.

Study-level points and caveats: Most CMV-associated TCR beta chains were later found to appear HLA-restricted. A later analysis reportedly identified an Asian-associated ancestry cluster as carrying fewer N-insertions than the approximately 670-donor mean.

The sample consisted of PBMCs. The sequence derives from a woman between 35 and 50 years old in good health and CMV-seropositive. The chain has TRBV7-6 and TRBJ2-2; 11 positions match TRBD1. CDR3 region: CASSLDRGRTGELFF. The CDR3 coding sequence is TGTGCCAGCAGCTTGGACAGGGGGCGGACCGGGGAGCTGTTTTTT.